This entry concerns a single T cell receptor (beta chain). This entry comes from a study of control samples from healthy donors and cancer patients. V was trimmed by 4 bases and J by 8 bases, leaving 14 bases between them. Germline V lookup: CDR1 LNHDA, CDR2 SQIVND (reference sequence). This CDR3 is built from 14 residues. Measured with immunoSEQ multiplex PCR; TCRdb has only the in-frame clones, and not every one. The sample has over 120,000 clones, just under 95% seen once. This TCR was recovered from a man in his sixties with colorectal cancer. Sequencing used PBMCs. The genes are TRBV19 and TRBJ1-4, with TRBD1 as a possible D gene (5 bases). The CDR3, as DNA: TGTGCCAGTAGTACAGGAGGTCGGGGCGAAAAACTGTTTTTT. This gives the protein CASSTGGRGEKLFF.